Here is one T cell receptor beta chain with its context. The data originate from a study of blood T cell repertoires in COVID-19. At the level of the study: The origin of the acute and convalescent COVID-19 samples was the United States, Italy and Spain. Sample material is recorded as cDNA or gDNA derived from T cells, B-cell-depleted T cells, or PBMCs.

This CDR3 is built from 14 residues. V was shortened by 5 bases and J by 7 bases, with 15 bases between the two germline ends. Germline CDR1 is SGDLS and CDR2 is YYNGEE. Measured with immunoSEQ multiplex PCR; TCRdb has only the in-frame clones, and not every one. The data contain 55,000 to 70,000 clones, about 90% of them seen just once; the ten biggest clones take up roughly a fifth. Source material: peripheral blood. The chain carries TRBV9 and TRBJ1-4; D may be TRBD1 (5 bases). The receptor comes from a woman aged 50 to 60 with active or convalescent COVID-19. The DNA for the CDR3 is TGTGCCAGCAGTGGGACGCCGGGAGGTGAAAAACTGTTTTTT. It encodes CASSGTPGGEKLFF.